The 5 T cell receptor beta chains listed next were all sequenced from one sample in a study of cytomegalovirus exposure and HLA in healthy donors. PCR primers comprised 60 Vbeta and 13 Jbeta primers. TCRdb's table, derived via immunoSEQ multiplex PCR, lists solely in-frame clones and lacks some. The sample contains about 83,000 clones, 75% to 85% of which appear only once. Sequenced input: PBMCs. The receptor source for this set is a woman younger than 45 in good health and CMV-seronegative.

This chain uses TRBV9 with TRBJ2-1, with TRBD2 as a possible D gene (7 bases). Germline-derived CDR1 and CDR2 are SGDLS and YYNGEE. V gave up 0 bases and J gave up 8 bases, with 18 bases separating them. The CDR3 contains 16 residues. CDR3 sequence reads: CASSVGGGAGIYEQFF. CDR3 sequence (DNA): TGTGCCAGCAGCGTAGGTGGGGGGGCCGGTATCTATGAGCAGTTCTTC.

The chain has TRBV6-5 and TRBJ1-2; tentative D call: TRBD1 (6 bases). Germline lookup yields CDR1 MNHEY and CDR2 SVGAGI. This CDR3 is built from 12 residues. The V end lost 6 bases, the J end lost 11 bases, and 16 bases lay between the germline ends. In DNA form, the CDR3 reads TGTGCCAGCAGGGCGGACAGCTTGAGTTACACCTTC. Translation: CASRADSLSYTF.

The DNA for the CDR3 is TGTGCCTGGAGGCAGAAAGCCTACAATGAGCAGTTCTTC. Protein sequence: CAWRQKAYNEQFF. The J gene is TRBJ2-1, the V gene TRBV30; no reliable D call. Germline-derived CDR1 and CDR2 are GTSNPN and SVGIG (reference sequence). V lost 3 bases and J 2 bases, leaving 8 bases between the germline ends. This CDR3 spans 13 amino acids.

This rearrangement joins TRBV6-1 to TRBJ2-7; 7 bases map to TRBD2. CDR1 MNHNS and CDR2 SASEGT come from the germline V gene. V shed 3 bases and J 1 base; nucleotides not matched to a gene: 6. The CDR3 is 15 residues long. CDR3 sequence: CASSDVAGESYEQYF. CDR3 DNA: TGTGCCAGCAGTGATGTGGCGGGAGAGTCCTACGAGCAGTACTTC.

V and J are TRBV27 and TRBJ2-3, with D possibly matching TRBD2 (5 bases). V was pared by 4 bases and J by 5 bases, with 22 bases between. The germline V gene has CDR1 MNHEY and CDR2 SMNVEV (reference sequence). The CDR3 covers 17 residues. DNA of the CDR3: TGTGCCAGCAGTTCTTATGAGGACTCGAGTAAAAGAGATACGCAGTATTTT. As protein: CASSSYEDSSKRDTQYF.